This T cell receptor beta chain was identified during a study of blood T cell repertoires in COVID-19. Study overall: COVID-19 samples collected from the United States, Italy and Spain covered acute and convalescent phases. PBMCs, B-cell-depleted T cells, or T cells provided the cDNA or gDNA that made up the material.

The CDR3 loop spans 15 amino acids. V was clipped by 4 bases and J by 6 bases, with 17 bases between them. Germline values: CDR1 SGHRS, CDR2 YFSETQ. Per the authors' pipeline: Reference gene primer amplification in the assay estimated nucleated cell counts. Sequencing was performed with immunoSEQ multiplex PCR; in TCRdb, only in-frame clones are kept and a portion is missing. For V, J and clone size, that table is used; D and trimming come from the DNA. The sample lists about 360,000 clones, around 87% seen once, with 3% in the top ten. The sequence was obtained from a human donor in a cohort sampled during active COVID-19. Sequenced input: peripheral blood. This chain uses TRBV5-1 with TRBJ2-1; the D gene is possibly TRBD2 (6 bases). CDR3: CASSPVGGGSNEQFF. DNA for the CDR3: TGCGCCAGCAGCCCCGTTGGGGGAGGTTCCAATGAGCAGTTCTTC.